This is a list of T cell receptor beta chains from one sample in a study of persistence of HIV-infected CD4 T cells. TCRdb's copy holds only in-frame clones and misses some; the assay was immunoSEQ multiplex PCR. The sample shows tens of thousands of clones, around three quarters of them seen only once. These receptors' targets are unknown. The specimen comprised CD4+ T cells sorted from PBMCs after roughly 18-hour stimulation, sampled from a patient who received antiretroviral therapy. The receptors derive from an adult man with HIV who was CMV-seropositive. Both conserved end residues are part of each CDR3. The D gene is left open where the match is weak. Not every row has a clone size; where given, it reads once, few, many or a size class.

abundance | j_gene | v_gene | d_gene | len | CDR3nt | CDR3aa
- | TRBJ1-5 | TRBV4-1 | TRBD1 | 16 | TGCGCCAGCAGCCATGGACAGGGGGGAGGCAATCAGCCCCAGCATTTT | CASSHGQGGGNQPQHF
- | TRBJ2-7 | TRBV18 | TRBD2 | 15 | TGTGCCAGCTCACCACTCAGGGAGGGCCCCGGCGAGCAGTACTTC | CASSPLREGPGEQYF
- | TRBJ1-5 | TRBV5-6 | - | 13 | TGTGCCAGCAGCGGGACGGGCTCAGGGCCCCAGCATTTT | CASSGTGSGPQHF
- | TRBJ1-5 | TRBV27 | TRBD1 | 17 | TGTGCCAGCAGTATAGTGATCGGGACAGGGCTCGATCAGCCCCAGCATTTT | CASSIVIGTGLDQPQHF
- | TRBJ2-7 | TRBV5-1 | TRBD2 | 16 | TGCGCCAGCAGCTCGGGGGGACTAGCGGTTTCAGACGAGCAGTACTTC | CASSSGGLAVSDEQYF
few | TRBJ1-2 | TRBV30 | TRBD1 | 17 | TGTGCCTGGAGTGTAATGCGGAGGCAGGGGGCTGGTTATGGCTACACCTTC | CAWSVMRRQGAGYGYTF
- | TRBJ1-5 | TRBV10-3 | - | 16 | TGTGCCATCAATGACGGGGGCCCGAATAGCAATCAGCCCCAGCATTTT | CAINDGGPNSNQPQHF
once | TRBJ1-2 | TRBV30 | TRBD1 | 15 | TGTGCCTGGAGTCAGAACAGGGGGGCTAACTATGGCTACACCTTC | CAWSQNRGANYGYTF
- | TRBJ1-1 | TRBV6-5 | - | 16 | TGTGCCAGCAGTTACTCGAGAAGGACATCGAACACTGAAGCTTTCTTT | CASSYSRRTSNTEAFF
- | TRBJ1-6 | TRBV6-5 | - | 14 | TGTGCCAGCGTTAGGTGGGCAGATAATTCACCCCTCCACTTT | CASVRWADNSPLHF
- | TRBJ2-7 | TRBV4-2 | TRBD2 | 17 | TGTGCCAGCAGCCAAGTCGAAGAGCGGGGGGCTCCCTACGAGCAGTACTTC | CASSQVEERGAPYEQYF
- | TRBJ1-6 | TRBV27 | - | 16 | TGTGCCAGCAGTTCCCGACCCCGGCGGGAGAATTCACCCCTCCACTTT | CASSSRPRRENSPLHF
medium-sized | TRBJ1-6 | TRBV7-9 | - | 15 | TGTGCCAGCAGCTTAGAAGGTGGGGACATCTCACCCCTCCACTTT | CASSLEGGDISPLHF
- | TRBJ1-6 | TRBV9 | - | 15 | TGTGCCAGCAGCGTATCGAGTCAGGGCGGGTACCCCCTCCACTTT | CASSVSSQGGYPLHF
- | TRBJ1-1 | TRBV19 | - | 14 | TGTGCCAGTAGTGTAGGGGCGAGGGACACTGAAGCTTTCTTT | CASSVGARDTEAFF
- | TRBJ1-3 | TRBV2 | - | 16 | TGTGCCAGCAGTGCCGTGGCAGGACTCTCTGGAAACACCATATATTTT | CASSAVAGLSGNTIYF